The source of this T cell receptor (beta chain) is a study of T cell responses to AZD1222 COVID-19 vaccine. Study background: Pooling was applied to second doses at about 4 or about 12 weeks. Whole-study findings and limits: Spike-specific TCR breadth and depth both grew after two AZD1222 doses. Only six or seven AZD1222 recipients tested seropositive at baseline.

About this clone itself: Antigen unknown.

CDR1 SGHRS and CDR2 YFSETQ come from the germline V gene. This CDR3 has 16 residues. V was clipped by 4 bases and J by 0 bases, with 17 bases between them. Measured with immunoSEQ multiplex PCR; TCRdb has only the in-frame clones, and not every one. The sample has about 140,000 clones; 88% are singletons. This TCR was sampled from an adult in good health. The specimen comprised peripheral blood, sampled on day 0 of AZD1222 vaccination. V gene TRBV5-1 combines with J gene TRBJ2-7; possible D gene TRBD1, 6 bases. CDR3 DNA sequence: TGCGCCAGCAGCGTGACAGGAAGAGGGGCCTCCTACGAGCAGTACTTC. This sequence encodes CASSVTGRGASYEQYF.